This is a list of T cell receptor beta chains from one sample in a study of blood T cell repertoires in COVID-19. Measured with immunoSEQ multiplex PCR; TCRdb has only the in-frame clones, and not every one. The table shows over 200,000 clones, with nearly 90% occurring only once. The sample was PBMCs or T cells enriched from blood (not recorded which). These receptors were obtained from a man younger than 40 who had recovered from COVID-19. Each CDR3 is given with its conserved first and last residue. A D gene is named only where the DNA matches it firmly. A clone size is listed for some rows: how often the clone was seen (once, few, many), or a class if it is expanded.

TRBV7-3	TRBD1	many	TRBJ2-1	CASSLDGTGTEFF	TGTGCCAGCAGCCTTGACGGTACCGGGACAGAGTTCTTC
TRBV28	NA	NA	TRBJ1-4	CASSLQAEKLFF	TGTGCCAGCAGCCTGCAGGCGGAAAAACTGTTTTTT
TRBV14	NA	NA	TRBJ1-2	CASSQELGGGAVGYTF	TGTGCCAGCAGCCAAGAACTTGGCGGGGGCGCGGTTGGCTACACCTTC
TRBV5-8	TRBD1	NA	TRBJ1-3	CASSPSTGTGSGNTIYF	TGTGCCAGCAGCCCATCCACCGGGACAGGGAGTGGAAACACCATATATTTT
TRBV19	NA	NA	TRBJ1-4	CASSRGLLAQKLFF	TGTGCCAGTAGCCGAGGACTCCTTGCACAAAAACTGTTTTTT
TRBV5-4	NA	NA	TRBJ2-7	CASSASGGISYEQYF	TGTGCCAGCAGCGCCTCTGGGGGGATAAGCTACGAGCAGTACTTC
TRBV30	NA	NA	TRBJ2-1	CAWGSVHYNEQFF	TGTGCCTGGGGATCTGTACACTACAATGAGCAGTTCTTC
TRBV11-1	NA	NA	TRBJ2-5	CASSRRLGAVETQYF	TGTGCCAGCAGCCGGAGGTTGGGGGCAGTAGAGACCCAGTACTTC
TRBV6-5	TRBD2	NA	TRBJ2-5	CASSRTSGRAETQYF	TGTGCCAGCAGTCGGACTAGCGGGAGGGCGGAGACCCAGTACTTC
TRBV7-2	TRBD2	NA	TRBJ2-7	CASSFGGTRGEQYF	TGTGCCAGCAGCTTCGGGGGGACCCGGGGCGAGCAGTACTTC
TRBV7-6	NA	NA	TRBJ1-3	CASSLFGPQGNTIYF	TGTGCCAGCAGCTTATTTGGGCCTCAGGGAAACACCATATATTTT
TRBV25-1	TRBD2	NA	TRBJ2-2	CASLRQTSGANTGELFF	TGTGCCAGCCTCCGCCAAACTAGCGGGGCCAACACCGGGGAGCTGTTTTTT
TRBV7-3	NA	NA	TRBJ2-1	CASTLGGSYNEQFF	TGTGCCAGCACCCTCGGGGGCTCCTACAATGAGCAGTTCTTC
TRBV19	NA	NA	TRBJ2-2	CASSWSGNTGELFF	TGTGCCAGTAGTTGGAGTGGGAACACCGGGGAGCTGTTTTTT
TRBV19	NA	NA	TRBJ2-7	CASSRNRDEQYF	TGTGCCAGTAGTAGAAACAGGGATGAGCAGTACTTC
TRBV6-5	NA	NA	TRBJ1-6	CASISTAAGNSPLHF	TGTGCCAGCATTTCGACAGCTGCTGGGAATTCACCCCTCCACTTT
TRBV12-5	TRBD2	NA	TRBJ2-7	CASGWAGTTIKYF	TGTGCTAGTGGTTGGGCCGGGACTACGATAAAGTACTTC
TRBV6-6	TRBD1	NA	TRBJ1-1	CASSRDRLMNTEAFF	TGTGCCAGCAGCCGGGACAGACTTATGAACACTGAAGCTTTCTTT
TRBV6-5	NA	NA	TRBJ2-1	CASSRGQWAEQFF	TGTGCCAGCAGTAGGGGCCAGTGGGCTGAGCAGTTCTTC
TRBV6-5	NA	NA	TRBJ1-5	CASSYSSGSYQPQHF	TGTGCCAGCAGTTACTCATCAGGGTCGTACCAGCCCCAGCATTTT
TRBV15	NA	NA	TRBJ2-3	CATSRGTTTDTQYF	TGTGCCACCAGCAGAGGGACTACCACAGATACGCAGTATTTT
TRBV14	TRBD1	NA	TRBJ1-6	CASSQDMGQGNYNSPLHF	TGTGCCAGCAGCCAAGATATGGGACAGGGGAATTATAATTCACCCCTCCACTTT
TRBV29-1	TRBD1	once	TRBJ2-7	CSAVRGQGYEQYF	TGCAGCGCCGTACGGGGACAGGGCTACGAGCAGTACTTC
TRBV19	NA	NA	TRBJ2-7	CASSPIRGYEQYF	TGTGCCAGTAGTCCGATCAGGGGCTACGAGCAGTACTTC
TRBV24-1	NA	NA	TRBJ2-1	CATSGGTQQFF	TGTGCCACCAGTGGAGGAACACAGCAGTTCTTC
TRBV13	NA	NA	TRBJ2-7	CASSLVSQGSSYEQYF	TGTGCCAGCAGCTTAGTGTCTCAGGGGAGCTCCTACGAGCAGTACTTC
TRBV12-3/TRBV12-4	TRBD1	NA	TRBJ2-7	CASSWDSPLEQYF	TGTGCCAGCAGTTGGGACAGTCCCTTGGAGCAGTACTTC
TRBV3-1/TRBV3-2	TRBD1	once	TRBJ1-5	CASSSTGTGDTNQPQHF	TGTGCCAGCAGTTCCACCGGGACAGGGGATACCAATCAGCCCCAGCATTTT
TRBV19	TRBD1	NA	TRBJ2-7	CASSMLGQGTYEQYF	TGTGCCAGTAGTATGCTGGGACAGGGGACGTACGAGCAGTACTTC
TRBV7-9	NA	NA	TRBJ1-2	CASSLVVLAAAPYTF	TGTGCCAGCAGCTTAGTTGTCTTGGCGGCCGCACCCTACACCTTC
TRBV28	NA	NA	TRBJ1-1	CASTVRSTEAFF	TGTGCCAGCACAGTCCGCAGCACTGAAGCTTTCTTT
TRBV4-2	NA	NA	TRBJ1-2	CASSQVQGTDYGYTF	TGTGCCAGCAGCCAAGTCCAGGGAACGGACTATGGCTACACCTTC
TRBV3-1/TRBV3-2	TRBD1	NA	TRBJ2-4	CASSQEDRGANIQYF	TGTGCCAGCAGCCAAGAGGACAGGGGGGCGAACATTCAGTACTTC